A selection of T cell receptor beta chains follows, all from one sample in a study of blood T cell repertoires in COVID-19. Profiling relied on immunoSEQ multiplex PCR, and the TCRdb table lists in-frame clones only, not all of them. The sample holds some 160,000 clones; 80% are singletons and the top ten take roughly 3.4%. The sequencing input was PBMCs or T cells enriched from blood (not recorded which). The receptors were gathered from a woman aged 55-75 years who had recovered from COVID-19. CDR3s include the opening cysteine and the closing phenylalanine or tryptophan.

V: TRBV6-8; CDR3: CASSYPGQGVSYNSPLHF
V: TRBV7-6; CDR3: CASSLARGAVVEFF
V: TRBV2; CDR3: CASSGQKETQYF
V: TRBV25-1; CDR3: CATRDRHGYTF
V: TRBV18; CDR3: CASSPAGGGYTF
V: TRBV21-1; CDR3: CASNIIPTGCYEQYF
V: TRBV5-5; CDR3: CASSLYRGQNEQYF
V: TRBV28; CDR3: CASCSLGQGNTGELFF
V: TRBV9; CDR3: CASSVEPLAGGTQYF
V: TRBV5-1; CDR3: CASRPGRGYEQYF
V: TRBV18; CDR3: CASSPVHCRVVLNLDTQYF
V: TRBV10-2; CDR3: CASSVMGQGARQPQHF
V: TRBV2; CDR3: CASSEKGTEIAKNIQYF
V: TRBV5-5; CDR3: CASLQWPQGTYEQYF
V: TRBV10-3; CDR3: CAISTSGGSYEQYF
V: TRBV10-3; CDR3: CAISDTGLSSGANVLTF
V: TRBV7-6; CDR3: CASSRGRLETQYF
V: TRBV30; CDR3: CAWSGDSYNEQFF